The 6 T cell receptor beta chains below were found in one sample sequenced in a study of monozygotic twins with inflammatory bowel disease. Following a re-call of the 5' RACE reads, TCRdb has one entry per CDR3 protein and lacks DNA. Its clone listing holds 330,000 or so distinct CDR3 sequences. The specimen was blood. These receptors came from a human donor with ulcerative colitis or Crohn's disease, or a healthy co-twin of an affected twin (not recorded which).

The chain carries TRBV5-1 and TRBJ2-2. Germline V gene lookup returns CDR1 SGHRS and CDR2 YFSETQ. This CDR3 has 14 amino acids. CDR3: CASSLLADTGELFF.

The chain is built from TRBV6-2 or TRBV6-3 and TRBJ1-5. The CDR3 runs to 14 residues. Germline-derived CDR1 and CDR2 are MNHEY and SVGEGT. CDR3 residues: CASSLHESNQPQHF.

The J gene is TRBJ2-2, the V gene TRBV3-1. The CDR3 is made up of 12 amino acids. CDR1 and CDR2 from the germline V gene are LGHDT and YNNKEL (reference sequence). CDR3 region: CASRPLAGELFF.

The rearrangement links TRBV7-9 to TRBJ2-5; TCRdb outputs TRBD1, but without DNA this stays unchecked. The CDR3 is made up of 16 amino acids. Germline V gene data show CDR1 as SEHNR and CDR2 as FQNEAQ (reference sequence). The chain's CDR3 is CASSLRTGQPQETQYF.

The V and J genes are TRBV20-1 and TRBJ2-1. This CDR3 has 12 amino acids. From germline, CDR1 is DFQATT and CDR2 SNEGSKA (reference sequence). The CDR3 spells CSARDLTNEQFF.

V gene TRBV5-6 combines with J gene TRBJ1-2; absent DNA, TCRdb's TRBD1 call cannot be checked. The CDR3 has 17 residues. Germline loops: CDR1 SGHDT, CDR2 YYEEEE. CDR3 in amino acids: CASSRNELGQDKNGYTF.